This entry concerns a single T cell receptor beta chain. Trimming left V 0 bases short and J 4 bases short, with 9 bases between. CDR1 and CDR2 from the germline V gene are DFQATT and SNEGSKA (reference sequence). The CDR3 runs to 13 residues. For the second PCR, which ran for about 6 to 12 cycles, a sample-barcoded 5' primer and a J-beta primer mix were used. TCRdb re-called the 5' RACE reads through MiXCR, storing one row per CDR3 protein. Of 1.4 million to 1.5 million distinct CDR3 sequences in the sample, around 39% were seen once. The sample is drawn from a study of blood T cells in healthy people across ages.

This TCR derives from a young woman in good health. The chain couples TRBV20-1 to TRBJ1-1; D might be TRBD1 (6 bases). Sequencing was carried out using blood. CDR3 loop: CSAREAGATEAFF. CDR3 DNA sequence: TGCAGTGCTAGAGAGGCAGGGGCCACTGAAGCTTTCTTT.